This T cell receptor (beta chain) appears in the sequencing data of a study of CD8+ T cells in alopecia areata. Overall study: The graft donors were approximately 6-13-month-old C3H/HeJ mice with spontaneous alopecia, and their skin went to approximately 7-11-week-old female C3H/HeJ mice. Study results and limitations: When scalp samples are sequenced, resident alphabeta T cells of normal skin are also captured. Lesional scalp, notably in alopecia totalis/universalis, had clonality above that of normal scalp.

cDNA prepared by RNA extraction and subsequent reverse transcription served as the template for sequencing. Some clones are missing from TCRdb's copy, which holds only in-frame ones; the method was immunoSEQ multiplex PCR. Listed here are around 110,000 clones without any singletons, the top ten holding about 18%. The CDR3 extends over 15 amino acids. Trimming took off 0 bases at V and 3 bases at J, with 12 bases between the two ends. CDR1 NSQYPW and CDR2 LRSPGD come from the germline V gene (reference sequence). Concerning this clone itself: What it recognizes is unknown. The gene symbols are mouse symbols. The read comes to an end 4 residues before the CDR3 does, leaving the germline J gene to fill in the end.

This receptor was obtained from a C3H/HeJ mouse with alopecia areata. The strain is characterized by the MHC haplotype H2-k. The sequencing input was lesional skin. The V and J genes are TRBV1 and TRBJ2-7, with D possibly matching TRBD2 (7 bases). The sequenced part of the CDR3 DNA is TGCACCTGCAGTGCAGAAGGGGGGGAAGTCTAT. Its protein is CTCSAEGGEVY. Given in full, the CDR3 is CTCSAEGGEVYEQYF.